This TCR beta chain was retrieved from a study of T cell responses to AZD1222 COVID-19 vaccine. V lost 3 bases and J lost 2, with 11 bases in between. Germline CDR1 and CDR2: LNHDA and SQIVND (reference sequence). The length of the CDR3 is 14 residues. The data were produced by immunoSEQ multiplex PCR, yet TCRdb's version contains in-frame clones alone and is incomplete. Among about 130,000 clones listed, 89% were seen once. The clonotype comes from an adult in good health. The chain couples TRBV19 to TRBJ2-7; D might be TRBD1 (5 bases). Sequencing used peripheral blood, obtained on day 0 of AZD1222 vaccination. This CDR3 reads CASSITGEAYEQYF. The CDR3 bases are TGTGCCAGTAGTATTACAGGTGAGGCCTACGAGCAGTACTTC.